There are many counts of the clone carrying this T cell receptor (beta chain). Germline lookup yields CDR1 SGHTA and CDR2 FQGNSA. This CDR3 is 18 amino acids long. V dropped 5 bases and J dropped 4; count of bases not matched to a gene: 12. From the RT-PCR reads, TCRdb called clonotypes with MiXCR, one entry per CDR3 protein. The sample has about 680,000 distinct CDR3 sequences, 14% seen once. Material for sequencing was memory CD4+ T cells from blood. The origin of this receptor is a female donor in good health, serving as a healthy control. This chain links TRBV7-2 with TRBJ2-7, with TRBD2 identical over 15 bases. CDR3 sequence: CASSAPQGLAGGRYEQYF. In DNA form, the CDR3 reads TGTGCCAGCAGCGCCCCACAAGGACTAGCGGGAGGGAGATACGAGCAGTACTTC.